One T cell receptor beta chain is described in this entry. The CDR3 length is 15 residues. V lost 3 bases to trimming and J lost 6 bases, with 18 bases between them. CDR1 is SGHDT, CDR2 YYEEEE, per germline. The sample belongs to a study of blood T cell repertoires in COVID-19. Study background: Collection of acute and convalescent COVID-19 samples took place in the United States, Italy and Spain. The cDNA or gDNA used as material had been derived from T cells, B-cell-depleted T cells, or PBMCs.

Per the original methods: Nucleated cell counts were estimated from reference gene primer amplification. Repertoires were generated with immunoSEQ multiplex PCR, while TCRdb's copy carries only in-frame clones and drops some. V and J calls plus clone size are reproduced from that table; the DNA served to infer D and trimming. The repertoire consists of about 94,000 clones, with about 86% occurring once and the leading ten covering around 6.9%. The clonotype originates from a man aged 55 to 70 with acute or convalescent COVID-19. Sequences were obtained from peripheral blood. The chain joins TRBV5-6 to TRBJ1-1; D unclear. The CDR3 nucleotides read TGTGCCAGCAGCTCGACGCGGGAGGGTAACCCTGAAGCTTTCTTT. Protein product: CASSSTREGNPEAFF.